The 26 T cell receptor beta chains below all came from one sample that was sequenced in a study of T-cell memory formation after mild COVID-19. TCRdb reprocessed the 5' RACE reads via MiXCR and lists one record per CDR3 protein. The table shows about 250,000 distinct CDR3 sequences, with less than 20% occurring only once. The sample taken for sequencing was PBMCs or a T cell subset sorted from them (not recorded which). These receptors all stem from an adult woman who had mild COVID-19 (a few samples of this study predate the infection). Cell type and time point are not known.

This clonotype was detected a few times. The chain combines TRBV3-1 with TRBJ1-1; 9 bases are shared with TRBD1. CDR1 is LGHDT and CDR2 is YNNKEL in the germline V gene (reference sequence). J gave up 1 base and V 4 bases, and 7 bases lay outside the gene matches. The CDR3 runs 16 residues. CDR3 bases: TGTGCCAGCAGCCCCCAAGGACAGGGGACGAACACTGAAGCTTTCTTT. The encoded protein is CASSPQGQGTNTEAFF.

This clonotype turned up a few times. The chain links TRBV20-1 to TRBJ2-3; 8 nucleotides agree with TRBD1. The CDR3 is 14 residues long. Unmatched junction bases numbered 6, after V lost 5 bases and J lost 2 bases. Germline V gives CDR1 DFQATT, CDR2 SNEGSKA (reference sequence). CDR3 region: CSAPGGSDTDTQYF. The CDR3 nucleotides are TGCAGTGCTCCAGGGGGCAGCGACACAGATACGCAGTATTTT.

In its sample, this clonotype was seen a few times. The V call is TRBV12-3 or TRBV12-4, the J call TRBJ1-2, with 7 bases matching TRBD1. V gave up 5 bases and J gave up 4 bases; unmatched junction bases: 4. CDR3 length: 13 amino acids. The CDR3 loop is CASSKGGPYGYTF. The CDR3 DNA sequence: TGTGCCAGCAGTAAAGGGGGCCCCTATGGCTACACCTTC.

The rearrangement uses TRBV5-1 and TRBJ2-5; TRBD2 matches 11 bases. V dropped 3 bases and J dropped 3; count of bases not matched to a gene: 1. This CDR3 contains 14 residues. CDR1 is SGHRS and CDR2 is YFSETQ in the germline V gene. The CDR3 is CASSSGLAEETQYF. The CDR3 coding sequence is TGCGCCAGCAGCTCGGGACTAGCGGAAGAGACCCAGTACTTC.

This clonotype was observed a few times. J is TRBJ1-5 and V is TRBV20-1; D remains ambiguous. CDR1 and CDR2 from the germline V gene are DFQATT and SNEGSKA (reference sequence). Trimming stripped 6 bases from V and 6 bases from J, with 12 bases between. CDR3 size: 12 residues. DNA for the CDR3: TGCAGTGCAGGGCAGCTCGGTCAGCCCCAGCATTTT. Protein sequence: CSAGQLGQPQHF.

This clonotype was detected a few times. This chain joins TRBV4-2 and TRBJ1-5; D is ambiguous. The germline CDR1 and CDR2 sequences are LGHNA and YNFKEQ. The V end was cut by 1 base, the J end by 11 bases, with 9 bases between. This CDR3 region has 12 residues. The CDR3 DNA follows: TGTGCCAGCAGCCAAGCTACCGTAGCCCAGCATTTT. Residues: CASSQATVAQHF.

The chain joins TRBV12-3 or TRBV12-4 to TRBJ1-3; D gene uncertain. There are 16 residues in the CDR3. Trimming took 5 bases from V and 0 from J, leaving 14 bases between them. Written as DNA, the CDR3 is TGTGCCAGCAGTCCCTTCGACCGGGGCTCTGGAAACACCATATATTTT. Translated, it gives CASSPFDRGSGNTIYF.

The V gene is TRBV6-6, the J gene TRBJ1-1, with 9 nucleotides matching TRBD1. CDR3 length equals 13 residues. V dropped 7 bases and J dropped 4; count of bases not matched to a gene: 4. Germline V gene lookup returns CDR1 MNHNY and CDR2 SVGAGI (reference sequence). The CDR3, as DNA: TGTGCCAGCATCTTACAGGGGGCCACTGAAGCTTTCTTT. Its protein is CASILQGATEAFF.

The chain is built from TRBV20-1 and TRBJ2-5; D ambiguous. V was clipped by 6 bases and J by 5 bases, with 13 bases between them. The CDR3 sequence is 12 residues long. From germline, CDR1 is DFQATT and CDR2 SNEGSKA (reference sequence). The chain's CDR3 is CSARTVEETQYF. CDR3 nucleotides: TGCAGTGCCCGGACGGTGGAGGAGACCCAGTACTTC.

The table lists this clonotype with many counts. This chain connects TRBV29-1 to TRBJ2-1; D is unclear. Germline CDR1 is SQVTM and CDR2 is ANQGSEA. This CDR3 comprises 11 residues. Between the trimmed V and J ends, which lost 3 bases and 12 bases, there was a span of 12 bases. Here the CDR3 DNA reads TGCAGCGTTGATCCGGGTTCGGGGCAGTTCTTC. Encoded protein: CSVDPGSGQFF.

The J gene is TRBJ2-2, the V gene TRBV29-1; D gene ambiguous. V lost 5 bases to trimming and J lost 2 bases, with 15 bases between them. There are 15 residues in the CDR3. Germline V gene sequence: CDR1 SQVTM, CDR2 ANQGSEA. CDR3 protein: CSVRTSLSNTGELFF. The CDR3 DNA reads TGCAGCGTTCGCACCAGTTTGAGTAACACCGGGGAGCTGTTTTTT.

This chain's CDR3 is CSAGVDIQYF. The CDR3 DNA reads TGCAGCGCAGGTGTTGACATTCAGTACTTC. The chain joins TRBV29-1 to TRBJ2-4; D unclear. Germline CDR1 reads SQVTM; CDR2 reads ANQGSEA. V was clipped by 7 bases and J by 8 bases, with 9 bases between them. The CDR3 covers 10 residues.

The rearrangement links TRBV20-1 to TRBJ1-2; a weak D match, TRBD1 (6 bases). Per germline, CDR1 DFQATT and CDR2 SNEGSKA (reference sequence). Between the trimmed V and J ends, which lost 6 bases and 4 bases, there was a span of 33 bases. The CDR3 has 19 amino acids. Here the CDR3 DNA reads TGCAGTGCCCGACAGGTCACCCCGGAATTGGACCGGGGGGTCTATGGCTACACCTTC. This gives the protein CSARQVTPELDRGVYGYTF.

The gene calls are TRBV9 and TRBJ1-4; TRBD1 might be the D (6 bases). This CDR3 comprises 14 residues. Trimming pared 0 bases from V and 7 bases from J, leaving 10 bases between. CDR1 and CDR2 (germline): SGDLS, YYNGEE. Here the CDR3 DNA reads TGTGCCAGCAGCGTAGGGGGGGCGCCTGAAAAACTGTTTTTT. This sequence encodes CASSVGGAPEKLFF.

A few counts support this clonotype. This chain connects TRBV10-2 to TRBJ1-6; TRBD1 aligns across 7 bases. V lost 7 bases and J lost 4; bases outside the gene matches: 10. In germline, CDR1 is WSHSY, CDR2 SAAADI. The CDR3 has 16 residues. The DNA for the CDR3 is TGCGCCAGCACGGGGATACCGGGACAGTATAATTCACCCCTCCACTTT. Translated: CASTGIPGQYNSPLHF.

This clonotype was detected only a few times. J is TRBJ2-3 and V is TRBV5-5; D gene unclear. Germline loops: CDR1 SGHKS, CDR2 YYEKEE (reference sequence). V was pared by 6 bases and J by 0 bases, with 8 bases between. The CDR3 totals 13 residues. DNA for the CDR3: TGTGCCAGCACCCAAGGGAGCACAGATACGCAGTATTTT. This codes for CASTQGSTDTQYF.

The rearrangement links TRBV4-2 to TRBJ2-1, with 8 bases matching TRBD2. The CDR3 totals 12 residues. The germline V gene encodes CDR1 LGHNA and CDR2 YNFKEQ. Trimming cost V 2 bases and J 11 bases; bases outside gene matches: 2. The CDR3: CASSQLAGKQFF. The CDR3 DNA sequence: TGTGCCAGCAGCCAATTAGCGGGAAAGCAGTTCTTC.

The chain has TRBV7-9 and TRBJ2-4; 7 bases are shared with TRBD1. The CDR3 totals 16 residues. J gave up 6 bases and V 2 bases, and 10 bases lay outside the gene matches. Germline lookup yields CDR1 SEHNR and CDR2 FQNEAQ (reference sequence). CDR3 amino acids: CASSLTGQARGNIQYF. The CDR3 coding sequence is TGTGCCAGCAGCTTAACCGGACAGGCCAGGGGAAACATTCAGTACTTC.

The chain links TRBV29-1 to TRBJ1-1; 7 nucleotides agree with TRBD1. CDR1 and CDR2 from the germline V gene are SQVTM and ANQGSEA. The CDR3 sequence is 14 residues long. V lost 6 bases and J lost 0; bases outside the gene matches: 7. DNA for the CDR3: TGCAGCGTGATTAAAACAGGGGTGAACACTGAAGCTTTCTTT. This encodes CSVIKTGVNTEAFF.

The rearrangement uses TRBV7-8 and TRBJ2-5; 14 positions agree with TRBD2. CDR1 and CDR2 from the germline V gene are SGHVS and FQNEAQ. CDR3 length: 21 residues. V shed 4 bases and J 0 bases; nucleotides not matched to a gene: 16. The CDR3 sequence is CASSSNPAGLAGALYQETQYF. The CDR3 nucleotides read TGTGCCAGCAGCTCTAATCCGGCGGGACTAGCGGGGGCTCTGTACCAAGAGACCCAGTACTTC. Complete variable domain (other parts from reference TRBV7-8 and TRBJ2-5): GAGVSQSPRYKVAKRGQDVALRCDPISGHVSLFWYQQALGQGPEFLTYFQNEAQLDKSGLPSDRFFAERPEGSVSTLKIQRTQQEDSAVYLCASSSNPAGLAGALYQETQYFGPGTRLLVL.

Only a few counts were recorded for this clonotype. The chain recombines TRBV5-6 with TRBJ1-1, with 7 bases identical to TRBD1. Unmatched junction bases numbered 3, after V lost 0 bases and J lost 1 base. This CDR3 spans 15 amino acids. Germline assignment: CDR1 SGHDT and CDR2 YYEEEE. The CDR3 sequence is CASSLARGENTEAFF. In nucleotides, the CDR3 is TGTGCCAGCAGCTTGGCCAGGGGGGAGAACACTGAAGCTTTCTTT.

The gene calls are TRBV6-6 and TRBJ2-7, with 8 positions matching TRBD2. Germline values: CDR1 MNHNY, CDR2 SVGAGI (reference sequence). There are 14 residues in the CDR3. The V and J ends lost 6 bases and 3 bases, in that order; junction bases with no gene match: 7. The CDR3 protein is CASRSGGGDYEQYF. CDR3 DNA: TGTGCCAGCAGGAGCGGGGGAGGGGACTACGAGCAGTACTTC.

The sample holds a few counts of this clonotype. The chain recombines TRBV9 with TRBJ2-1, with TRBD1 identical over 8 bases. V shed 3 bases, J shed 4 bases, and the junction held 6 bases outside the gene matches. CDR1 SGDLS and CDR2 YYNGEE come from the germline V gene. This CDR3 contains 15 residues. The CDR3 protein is CASSEQGAGYNEQFF. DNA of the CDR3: TGTGCCAGCAGCGAGCAGGGGGCTGGGTACAATGAGCAGTTCTTC.

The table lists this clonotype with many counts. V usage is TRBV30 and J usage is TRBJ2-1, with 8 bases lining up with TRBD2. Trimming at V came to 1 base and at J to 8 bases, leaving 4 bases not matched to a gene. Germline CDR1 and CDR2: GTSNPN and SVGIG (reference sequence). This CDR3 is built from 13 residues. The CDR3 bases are TGTGCCTGGAGTGCCCAAGCGGGAGATGAGCAGTTCTTC. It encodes CAWSAQAGDEQFF.

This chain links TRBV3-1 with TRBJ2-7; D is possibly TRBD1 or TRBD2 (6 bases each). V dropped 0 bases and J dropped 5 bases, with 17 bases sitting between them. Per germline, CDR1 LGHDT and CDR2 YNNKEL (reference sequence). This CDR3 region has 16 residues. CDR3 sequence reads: CASSQERVLGGDEQYF. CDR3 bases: TGTGCCAGCAGCCAAGAAAGAGTTTTGGGGGGCGACGAGCAGTACTTC.

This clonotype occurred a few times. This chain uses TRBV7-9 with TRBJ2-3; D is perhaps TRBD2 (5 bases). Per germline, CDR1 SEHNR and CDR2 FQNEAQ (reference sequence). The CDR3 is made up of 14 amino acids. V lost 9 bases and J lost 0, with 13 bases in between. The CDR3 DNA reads TGTGCCAGTGGACTGGTGGGTAGCACAGATACGCAGTATTTT. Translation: CASGLVGSTDTQYF.